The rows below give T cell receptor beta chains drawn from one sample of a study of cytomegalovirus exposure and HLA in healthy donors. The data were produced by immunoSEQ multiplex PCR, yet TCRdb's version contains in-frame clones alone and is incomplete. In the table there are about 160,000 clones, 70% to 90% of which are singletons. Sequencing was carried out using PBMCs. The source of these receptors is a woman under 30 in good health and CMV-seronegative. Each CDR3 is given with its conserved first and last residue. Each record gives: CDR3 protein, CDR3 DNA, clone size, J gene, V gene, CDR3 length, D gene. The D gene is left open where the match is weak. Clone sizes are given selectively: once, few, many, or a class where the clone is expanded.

CASSPSSAAHKDEQFF | TGTGCCAGCTCACCATCTTCCGCGGCACATAAAGATGAGCAGTTCTTC | . | TRBJ2-1 | TRBV18 | 16 | .
CASSRGEGFGENYGYTF | TGTGCCAGCAGCCGCGGTGAAGGGTTTGGGGAGAACTATGGCTACACCTTC | . | TRBJ1-2 | TRBV5-6 | 17 | .
CANHRTGTPSTDTQYF | TGTGCCAACCATCGGACAGGGACCCCTAGCACAGATACGCAGTATTTT | . | TRBJ2-3 | TRBV2 | 16 | TRBD1
CASSAAGAPYEQYF | TGTGCCAGCAGTGCGGCGGGTGCCCCCTACGAGCAGTACTTC | . | TRBJ2-7 | TRBV6-1 | 14 | .
CASSPAGLVSDEQYF | TGTGCCAGCAGCCCTGCCGGACTAGTTTCTGACGAGCAGTACTTC | . | TRBJ2-7 | TRBV7-3 | 15 | TRBD2
CASSLTGGEQFF | TGTGCCAGCTCTCTTACAGGTGGGGAGCAGTTCTTC | . | TRBJ2-1 | TRBV5-6 | 12 | .
CASSPPGWAKNIQYF | TGTGCCAGCAGCCCCCCCGGTTGGGCCAAAAACATTCAGTACTTC | . | TRBJ2-4 | TRBV6-6 | 15 | .
CASSLGGDGTEAFF | TGTGCCAGCAGCTTAGGCGGGGATGGCACTGAAGCTTTCTTT | . | TRBJ1-1 | TRBV7-2 | 14 | .
CASSSTGTARDTIYF | TGTGCCAGCAGTTCAACCGGGACAGCCCGGGACACCATATATTTT | . | TRBJ1-3 | TRBV6-5 | 15 | TRBD1
CASWDNWDSPLHF | TGTGCCAGCTGGGACAATTGGGATTCACCCCTCCACTTT | . | TRBJ1-6 | TRBV2 | 13 | .
CASSLEGGALNTQYF | TGTGCCAGCAGCTTAGAGGGGGGGGCCTTGAATACGCAGTATTTT | . | TRBJ2-3 | TRBV7-8 | 15 | .
CASSPGGPNIQYF | TGTGCCAGCAGTCCGGGAGGGCCGAACATTCAGTACTTC | . | TRBJ2-4 | TRBV5-4 | 13 | TRBD2
CASSSQGLYGYTF | TGTGCCAGTAGTTCTCAGGGTCTATATGGCTACACCTTC | . | TRBJ1-2 | TRBV19 | 13 | .
CASRTGQGNEKLFF | TGTGCCAGCAGGACGGGACAGGGGAATGAAAAACTGTTTTTT | once | TRBJ1-4 | TRBV28 | 14 | TRBD1
CASSAFGAFF | TGTGCCAGCAGCGCCTTCGGGGCTTTCTTT | few | TRBJ1-1 | TRBV6-1 | 10 | .
CAWSVTPDGGGTEAFF | TGTGCCTGGAGTGTTACCCCCGACGGGGGAGGCACTGAAGCTTTCTTT | . | TRBJ1-1 | TRBV30 | 16 | .
CASSETGTGADTQYF | TGTGCCAGCAGTGAAACCGGGACAGGGGCAGATACGCAGTATTTT | . | TRBJ2-3 | TRBV6-1 | 15 | TRBD1
CAWSGEQGPNTEAFF | TGTGCCTGGAGTGGGGAACAGGGACCTAACACTGAAGCTTTCTTT | . | TRBJ1-1 | TRBV30 | 15 | .
CASSLAAGGRETQYF | TGCGCCAGCAGCTTGGCAGCGGGGGGGCGGGAGACCCAGTACTTC | . | TRBJ2-5 | TRBV5-1 | 15 | TRBD2
CASSWTSRDEKLFF | TGTGCCAGCAGCTGGACAAGTCGAGATGAAAAACTGTTTTTT | . | TRBJ1-4 | TRBV11-2 | 14 | .
CASSLGEHQPQHF | TGTGCCAGCAGCTTAGGGGAGCATCAGCCCCAGCATTTT | . | TRBJ1-5 | TRBV7-9 | 13 | .
CASSPQGRAGELFF | TGTGCCAGCAGCCCCCAGGGGCGCGCCGGGGAGCTGTTTTTT | . | TRBJ2-2 | TRBV7-3 | 14 | .
CASSPGEGDNSPLHF | TGTGCCAGCAGCCCGGGGGAGGGAGATAATTCACCCCTCCACTTT | few | TRBJ1-6 | TRBV28 | 15 | .
CASSSPPGQGSYEQYF | TGTGCCAGCAGCTCTCCACCCGGACAGGGTTCCTACGAGCAGTACTTC | . | TRBJ2-7 | TRBV7-9 | 16 | TRBD1
CASSLALAGWADTQYF | TGTGCCAGCAGCTTAGCTCTAGCGGGATGGGCAGATACGCAGTATTTT | . | TRBJ2-3 | TRBV7-2 | 16 | TRBD2
CAWTVSTGNTIYF | TGTGCCTGGACCGTTTCTACTGGAAACACCATATATTTT | once | TRBJ1-3 | TRBV30 | 13 | .
CASSFGGQPQHF | TGTGCCAGCAGCTTCGGGGGTCAGCCCCAGCATTTT | . | TRBJ1-5 | TRBV7-9 | 12 | .
CASRTIDTGGAEPQHF | TGTGCCAGCAGAACCATTGATACAGGGGGCGCGGAGCCCCAGCATTTT | . | TRBJ1-5 | TRBV6-4 | 16 | TRBD1
CASSPGGLTVYEQYF | TGCGCCAGCAGCCCCGGGGGTTTGACCGTGTACGAGCAGTACTTC | . | TRBJ2-7 | TRBV5-1 | 15 | .
CASTLQGLNSPLHF | TGTGCCAGCACACTACAGGGGCTCAATTCACCCCTCCACTTT | . | TRBJ1-6 | TRBV19 | 14 | TRBD1
CASRNRESVNQPQHF | TGTGCCAGTAGGAACAGGGAAAGTGTTAATCAGCCCCAGCATTTT | . | TRBJ1-5 | TRBV19 | 15 | .
CASSLGLAGVTDTQYF | TGTGCCAGCAGTTTAGGACTAGCGGGAGTCACAGATACGCAGTATTTT | once | TRBJ2-3 | TRBV28 | 16 | TRBD2
CAAAGTDTQYF | TGTGCGGCGGCAGGCACAGATACGCAGTATTTT | . | TRBJ2-3 | TRBV2 | 11 | .
CASSSGTGDNQPQHF | TGCGCCAGCAGCTCAGGGACAGGGGACAATCAGCCCCAGCATTTT | . | TRBJ1-5 | TRBV5-1 | 15 | TRBD1
CSVAGTGGYTEAFF | TGCAGCGTTGCGGGTACAGGGGGCTATACTGAAGCTTTCTTT | . | TRBJ1-1 | TRBV29-1 | 14 | TRBD1
CASDRVENEQFF | TGTGCAAGCGACAGGGTCGAGAATGAGCAGTTCTTC | . | TRBJ2-1 | TRBV2 | 12 | TRBD1
CASSQDGGQTSQPQHF | TGTGCCAGCAGCCAAGATGGAGGTCAGACCAGTCAGCCCCAGCATTTT | . | TRBJ1-5 | TRBV4-2 | 16 | .
CASSLDPGGNEQFF | TGCGCCAGCAGCTTGGATCCAGGGGGCAATGAGCAGTTCTTC | . | TRBJ2-1 | TRBV5-1 | 14 | TRBD1
CAHRDTNTGELFF | TGTGCCCACCGGGACACGAACACCGGGGAGCTGTTTTTT | . | TRBJ2-2 | TRBV6-1 | 13 | .
CASSLYGTGGDQPQHF | TGTGCCAGCAGCTTGTATGGGACAGGGGGCGATCAGCCCCAGCATTTT | . | TRBJ1-5 | TRBV7-6 | 16 | TRBD1
CASSYSTGQTFNEQFF | TGTGCCAGCAGTTACTCTACGGGACAGACCTTCAATGAGCAGTTCTTC | . | TRBJ2-1 | TRBV6-5 | 16 | TRBD1
CSVWGQGARDSYEQYF | TGCAGCGTCTGGGGGCAGGGGGCTCGAGACTCCTACGAGCAGTACTTC | . | TRBJ2-7 | TRBV29-1 | 16 | TRBD1
CASSPTGLTEAFF | TGCGCCAGCAGCCCGACAGGACTCACTGAAGCTTTCTTT | few | TRBJ1-1 | TRBV4-1 | 13 | .
CSAQGMTEAFF | TGCAGCGCTCAGGGTATGACTGAAGCTTTCTTT | . | TRBJ1-1 | TRBV29-1 | 11 | .
CASRLAGGPYEQYF | TGTGCCAGTCGACTAGCGGGAGGACCCTACGAGCAGTACTTC | . | TRBJ2-7 | TRBV27 | 14 | TRBD2
CSVRTPGNTEAFF | TGCAGCGTACGGACACCGGGGAACACTGAAGCTTTCTTT | . | TRBJ1-1 | TRBV29-1 | 13 | .
CAWSVRRTSGSPDTQYF | TGTGCCTGGAGTGTACGAAGGACTAGCGGGAGCCCAGATACGCAGTATTTT | . | TRBJ2-3 | TRBV30 | 17 | TRBD2
CATQVGTGLSEQYF | TGCGCCACGCAAGTAGGGACAGGCCTCAGCGAGCAGTACTTC | . | TRBJ2-7 | TRBV10-1 | 14 | TRBD1
CASSPLPEAFF | TGTGCCAGCAGTCCCCTACCTGAAGCTTTCTTT | once | TRBJ1-1 | TRBV27 | 11 | .
CASSPSLAGVPAEQYF | TGCGCCAGCAGCCCGTCACTAGCGGGGGTCCCTGCCGAGCAGTACTTC | many | TRBJ2-7 | TRBV4-1 | 16 | TRBD2
CASSQDAGMNTEAFF | TGCGCCAGCAGCCAAGATGCGGGGATGAACACTGAAGCTTTCTTT | few | TRBJ1-1 | TRBV4-1 | 15 | .
CASSLVTGGNQPQHF | TGTGCCAGCAGTTTAGTTACAGGCGGAAATCAGCCCCAGCATTTT | few | TRBJ1-5 | TRBV27 | 15 | .
CASSSLPGGGQTNEKLFF | TGTGCCAGCAGCTCCCTCCCCGGGGGGGGGCAGACTAATGAAAAACTGTTTTTT | . | TRBJ1-4 | TRBV21-1 | 18 | .
CAIRGTSGLRGPDTQYF | TGTGCCATCAGGGGGACTAGCGGGCTTAGGGGGCCAGATACGCAGTATTTT | . | TRBJ2-3 | TRBV10-3 | 17 | TRBD2
CASSPIMGGNTEAFF | TGTGCCAGCAGCCCTATCATGGGAGGTAACACTGAAGCTTTCTTT | . | TRBJ1-1 | TRBV16 | 15 | .
CASRLGPTVSEQYF | TGTGCCAGCAGATTGGGCCCGACAGTCAGCGAGCAGTACTTC | . | TRBJ2-7 | TRBV6-5 | 14 | .
CASSPRLAGNYEQYF | TGTGCCAGCAGCCCCCGACTAGCGGGTAACTACGAGCAGTACTTC | . | TRBJ2-7 | TRBV13 | 15 | TRBD2
CASSDPTSGGYEQFF | TGTGCCAGCAGTGATCCGACTAGCGGGGGGTATGAGCAGTTCTTC | few | TRBJ2-1 | TRBV2 | 15 | TRBD2
CASSQTGGNTIYF | TGTGCCAGTAGTCAGACAGGCGGAAACACCATATATTTT | . | TRBJ1-3 | TRBV19 | 13 | .
CASSADRRESYNEQFF | TGTGCCAGCAGCGCCGATAGGCGGGAGTCCTACAATGAGCAGTTCTTC | . | TRBJ2-1 | TRBV9 | 16 | TRBD2